Reported below is one T cell receptor (beta chain). What it binds is unknown. The observed sequence ends 3 residues before the CDR3 terminus, with the missing tail filled in from the germline J gene. These data belong to a study of T cells in women clearing cervical HPV infection. The CDR3 has 15 residues. J was trimmed by 6 bases and V by 0 bases; bases with no gene match: 3. The germline gives CDR1 DFQATT, CDR2 SNEGSKA (reference sequence). Study-level results: Cases and controls were distinguished at AUC approximately 0.8 by richness and V genes. TRBV6-7 abundance was lower in cases than controls (0.11% versus 0.16%).

Each participant carried one incident cervical HPV16 infection only. Average input was roughly 1,200 ng genomic DNA for immunoSEQ TCR beta CDR3 amplification. Assay used: immunoSEQ multiplex PCR; TCRdb lists only in-frame clones, some missing. This sample's clone table lists more than 25,000 clones. The specimen was blood buffy coat. The V and J genes are TRBV20-1 and TRBJ2-3; 13 nucleotides line up with TRBD2. The clonotype comes from a woman aged 18 to 75 with a cervical HPV16 infection that either progressed to CIN3+ or cleared (not recorded which). The DNA read from the CDR3 is TGCAGTGCTAGAGAACTAGCGGGGGGGTCTGATACG. Encoded protein: CSARELAGGSDT. The CDR3, in full, reads CSARELAGGSDTQYF.